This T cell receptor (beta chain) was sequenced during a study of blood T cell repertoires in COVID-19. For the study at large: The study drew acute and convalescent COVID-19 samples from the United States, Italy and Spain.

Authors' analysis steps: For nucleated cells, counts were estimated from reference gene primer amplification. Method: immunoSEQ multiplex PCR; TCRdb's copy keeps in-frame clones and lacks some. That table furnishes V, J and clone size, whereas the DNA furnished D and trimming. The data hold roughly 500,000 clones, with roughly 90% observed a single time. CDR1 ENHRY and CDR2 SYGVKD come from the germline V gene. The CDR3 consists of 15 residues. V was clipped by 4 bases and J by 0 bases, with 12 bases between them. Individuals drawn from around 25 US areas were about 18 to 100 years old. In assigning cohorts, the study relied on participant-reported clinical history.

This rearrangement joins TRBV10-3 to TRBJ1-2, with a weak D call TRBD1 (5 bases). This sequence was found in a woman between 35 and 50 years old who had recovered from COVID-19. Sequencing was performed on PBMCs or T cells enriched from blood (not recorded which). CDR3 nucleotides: TGTGCCATCAGTGGGGGGGGAAGTACTAACTATGGCTACACCTTC. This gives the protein CAISGGGSTNYGYTF.